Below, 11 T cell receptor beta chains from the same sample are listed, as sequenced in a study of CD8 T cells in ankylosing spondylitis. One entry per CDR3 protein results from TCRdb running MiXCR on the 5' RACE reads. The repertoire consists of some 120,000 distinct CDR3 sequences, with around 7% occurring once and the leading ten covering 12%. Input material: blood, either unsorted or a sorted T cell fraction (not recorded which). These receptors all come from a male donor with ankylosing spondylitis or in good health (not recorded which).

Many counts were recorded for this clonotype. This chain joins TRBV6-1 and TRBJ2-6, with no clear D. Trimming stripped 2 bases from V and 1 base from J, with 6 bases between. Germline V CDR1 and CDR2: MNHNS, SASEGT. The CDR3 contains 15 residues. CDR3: CASSETASGANVLTF. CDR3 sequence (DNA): TGTGCCAGCAGTGAAACTGCTTCTGGGGCCAACGTCCTGACTTTC.

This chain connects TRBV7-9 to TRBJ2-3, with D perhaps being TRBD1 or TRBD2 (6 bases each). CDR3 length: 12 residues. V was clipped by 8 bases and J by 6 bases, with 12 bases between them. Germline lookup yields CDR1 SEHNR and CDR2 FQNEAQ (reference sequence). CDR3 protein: CASGRGPDTQYF. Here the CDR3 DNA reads TGTGCCAGCGGCCGGGGGCCGGATACGCAGTATTTT.

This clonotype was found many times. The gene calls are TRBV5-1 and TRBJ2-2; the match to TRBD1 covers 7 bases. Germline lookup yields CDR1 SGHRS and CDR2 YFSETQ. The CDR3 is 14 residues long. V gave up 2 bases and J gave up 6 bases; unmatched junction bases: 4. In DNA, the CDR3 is TGCGCCAGCAGCTTTAGGACAGGACCCGGGGAGCTGTTTTTT. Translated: CASSFRTGPGELFF. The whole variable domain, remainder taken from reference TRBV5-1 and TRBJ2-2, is KAGVTQTPRYLIKTRGQQVTLSCSPISGHRSVSWYQQTPGQGLQFLFEYFSETQRNKGNFPGRFSGRQFSNSRSEMNVSTLELGDSALYLCASSFRTGPGELFFGEGSRLTVL.

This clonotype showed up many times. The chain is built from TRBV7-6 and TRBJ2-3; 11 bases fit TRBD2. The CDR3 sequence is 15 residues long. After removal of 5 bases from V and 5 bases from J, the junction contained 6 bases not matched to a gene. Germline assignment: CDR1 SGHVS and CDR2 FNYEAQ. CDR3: CASSPRLAGKDTQYF. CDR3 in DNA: TGTGCCAGCAGCCCCAGACTAGCGGGGAAAGATACGCAGTATTTT.

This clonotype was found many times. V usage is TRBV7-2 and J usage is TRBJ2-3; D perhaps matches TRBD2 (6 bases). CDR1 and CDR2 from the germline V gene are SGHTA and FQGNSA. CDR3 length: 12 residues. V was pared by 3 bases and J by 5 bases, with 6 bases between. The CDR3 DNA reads TGTGCCAGCAGCTTGACTAGAGATACGCAGTATTTT. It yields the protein CASSLTRDTQYF.

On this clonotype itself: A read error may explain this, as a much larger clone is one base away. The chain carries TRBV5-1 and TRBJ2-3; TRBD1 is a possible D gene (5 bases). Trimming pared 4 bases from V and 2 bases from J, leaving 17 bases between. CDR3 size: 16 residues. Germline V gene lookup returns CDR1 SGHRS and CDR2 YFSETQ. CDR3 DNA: TGCGCCAGCAGCCCGGAGTGGGGCATCTCCACAGATACGCAGTATTTT. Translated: CASSPEWGISTDTQYF. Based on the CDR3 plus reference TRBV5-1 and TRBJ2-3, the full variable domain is KAGVTQTPRYLIKTRGQQVTLSCSPISGHRSVSWYQQTPGQGLQFLFEYFSETQRNKGNFPGRFSGRQFSNSRSEMNVSTLELGDSALYLCASSPEWGISTDTQYFGPGTRLTVL.

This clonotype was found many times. This CDR3 reads CSASSGSKYNEQFF. DNA for the CDR3: TGCAGTGCCTCCAGCGGGAGTAAGTACAATGAGCAGTTCTTC. The V and J genes are TRBV20-1 and TRBJ2-1; 8 nucleotides line up with TRBD2. CDR3 size: 14 residues. After removal of 6 bases from V and 4 bases from J, the junction contained 8 bases not matched to a gene. CDR1 is DFQATT, CDR2 SNEGSKA, per germline (reference sequence).

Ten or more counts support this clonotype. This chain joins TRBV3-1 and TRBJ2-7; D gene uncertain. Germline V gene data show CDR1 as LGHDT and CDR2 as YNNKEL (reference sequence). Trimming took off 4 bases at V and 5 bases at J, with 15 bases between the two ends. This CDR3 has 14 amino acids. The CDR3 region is CASSRALWPHEQYF. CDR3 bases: TGTGCCAGCAGCCGGGCCTTATGGCCCCACGAGCAGTACTTC.

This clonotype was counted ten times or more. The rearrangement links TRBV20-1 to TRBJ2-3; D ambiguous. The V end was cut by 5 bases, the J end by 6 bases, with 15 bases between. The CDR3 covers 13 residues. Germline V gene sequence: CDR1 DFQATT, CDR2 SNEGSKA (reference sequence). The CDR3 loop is CSAVQDFIDTQYF. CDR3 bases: TGCAGTGCTGTCCAGGATTTCATCGATACGCAGTATTTT.

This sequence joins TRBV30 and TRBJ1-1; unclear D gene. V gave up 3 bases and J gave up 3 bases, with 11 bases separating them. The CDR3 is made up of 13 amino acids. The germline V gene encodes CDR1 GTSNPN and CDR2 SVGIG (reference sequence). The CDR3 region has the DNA TGTGCCTGGAGCGAGGGAGGGTACACTGAAGCTTTCTTT. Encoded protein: CAWSEGGYTEAFF.

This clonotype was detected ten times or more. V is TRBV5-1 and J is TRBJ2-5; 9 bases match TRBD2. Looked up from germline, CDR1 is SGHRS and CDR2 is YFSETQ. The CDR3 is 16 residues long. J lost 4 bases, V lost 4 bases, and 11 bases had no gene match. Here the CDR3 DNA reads TGCGCCAGCAGCCTGACGAGAGCGGGGGGTTCAGAGACCCAGTACTTC. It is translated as CASSLTRAGGSETQYF.